This record concerns one T cell receptor beta chain sequence. Produced via immunoSEQ multiplex PCR; TCRdb's table is partial and in-frame only. The sample gives about 32,000 clones, more than 65% of which show up once; 18% is in the top ten. The treatment: randomized to nivolumab then ipilimumab (arm A) or the reverse (arm B). Patients had received no earlier DNA-damaging chemotherapy. This record belongs to a study of sequential checkpoint blockade in melanoma. V trimming: 4 bases; J trimming: 2 bases; junction bases outside the gene matches: 11. Germline CDR1 reads SGHRS; CDR2 reads YFSETQ. CDR3 length: 17 residues.

Sample: CD8+ T cells sorted from blood (inferred from file names), taken from a patient given nivolumab and ipilimumab in sequence. The TCR originated in a human donor with melanoma. The V and J genes are TRBV5-1 and TRBJ1-2; TRBD1 aligns across 10 bases. CDR3 nucleotides: TGCGCCAGCAGCCCGTCCCGGGACAGGGGTAACAACTATGGCTACACCTTC. Translated, it gives CASSPSRDRGNNYGYTF.